The 27 T cell receptor beta chains below come from one sample, sequenced in a study of cytomegalovirus exposure and HLA in healthy donors. With 60 Vbeta and 13 Jbeta primers, the PCR was carried out. Data came from immunoSEQ multiplex PCR; TCRdb stores just in-frame clones and leaves some out. Of 74,000 or so clones in the sample, 79% were seen once. What was sequenced was PBMCs. These receptors were collected from a woman aged 35 to 49 in good health and CMV-seropositive.

The J gene is TRBJ1-1, the V gene TRBV6-1; 7 bases align to TRBD1. This CDR3 contains 13 residues. Germline V lookup: CDR1 MNHNS, CDR2 SASEGT. The V and J ends lost 9 bases and 4 bases, in that order; junction bases with no gene match: 8. The CDR3 sequence is CASTRGIGTEAFF. In DNA, the CDR3 is TGTGCCAGTACCAGGGGGATCGGCACTGAAGCTTTCTTT.

The chain employs TRBV30 and TRBJ1-1, with D tentatively TRBD1 (5 bases). The ends were cut back, 3 bases at V and 0 bases at J, with 11 bases in the middle. In germline, CDR1 is GTSNPN, CDR2 SVGIG (reference sequence). This CDR3 has 14 residues. In DNA, the CDR3 is TGTGCCTGGAGCGAGGGACTGCTGAACACTGAAGCTTTCTTT. Protein sequence: CAWSEGLLNTEAFF. Together with reference TRBV30 and TRBJ1-1, the CDR3 gives the full variable domain: SQTIHQWPATLVQPVGSPLSLECTVEGTSNPNLYWYRQAAGRGLQLLFYSVGIGQISSEVPQNLSASRPQDRQFILSSKKLLLSDSGFYLCAWSEGLLNTEAFFGQGTRLTVV.

CDR3 coding DNA: TGTGCCAGCAGTGTGACAGAAAACACTGAAGCTTTCTTT. It yields the protein CASSVTENTEAFF. This chain connects TRBV6-4 to TRBJ1-1, with D perhaps TRBD1 (5 bases). Germline CDR1 reads MRHNA; CDR2 reads SNTAGT. The V and J ends lost 4 bases and 2 bases respectively, with 8 bases between them. There are 13 residues in the CDR3.

The chain joins TRBV11-2 to TRBJ2-7, with 11 bases matching TRBD1. Trimming cost V 5 bases and J 3 bases; bases outside gene matches: 6. This CDR3 has 15 residues. Germline V CDR1 and CDR2: SGHAT, FQNNGV. The CDR3: CASSVGQGANYEQYF. The CDR3 DNA sequence: TGTGCCAGCAGCGTAGGACAGGGGGCTAACTACGAGCAGTACTTC.

The genes are TRBV5-6 and TRBJ1-2; the match to TRBD1 covers 8 bases. The CDR3 has 16 residues. The junction had 14 bases not matched to a gene; V was cut back by 4 bases and J by 6 bases. Germline values: CDR1 SGHDT, CDR2 YYEEEE. Written as DNA, the CDR3 is TGTGCCAGCAGCGAATTCAGGTGGACAGGGCTTGATGGCTACACCTTC. It yields the protein CASSEFRWTGLDGYTF.

This chain connects TRBV4-1 to TRBJ1-5; no clear D. The CDR3 has 15 residues. The V end was cut by 4 bases, the J end by 4 bases, with 14 bases between. Germline CDR1 reads MGHRA; CDR2 reads YSYEKL. CDR3 amino acids: CASSLTYGENQPQHF. CDR3 bases: TGCGCCAGCAGCCTTACTTACGGTGAAAATCAGCCCCAGCATTTT.

CDR3 in DNA: TGTGCCTGGGTCCTTCGGACAGGAGGTAGCTATGGCTACACCTTC. The encoded protein is CAWVLRTGGSYGYTF. V and J are TRBV30 and TRBJ1-2; 7 nucleotides agree with TRBD1. Germline assignment: CDR1 GTSNPN and CDR2 SVGIG (reference sequence). There are 15 residues in the CDR3. With V trimmed by 5 bases and J by 4 bases, 13 bases remained unmatched.

V usage is TRBV7-9 and J usage is TRBJ1-1; maybe TRBD1 (5 bases). V was cut by 3 bases and J by 6 bases, with 14 bases left in between. CDR1 is SEHNR and CDR2 is FQNEAQ in the germline V gene (reference sequence). The CDR3 contains 14 residues. CDR3 loop: CASSLGHPVAEAFF. The CDR3 DNA reads TGTGCCAGCAGCTTGGGGCACCCAGTTGCTGAAGCTTTCTTT.

The chain has TRBV7-9 and TRBJ1-1; possible D gene TRBD1, 5 bases. Germline V gene lookup returns CDR1 SEHNR and CDR2 FQNEAQ (reference sequence). V dropped 3 bases and J dropped 1 base, with 6 bases sitting between them. CDR3 length equals 13 residues. The CDR3 protein is CASSFGGNTEAFF. In DNA form, the CDR3 reads TGTGCCAGCAGCTTCGGGGGGAACACTGAAGCTTTCTTT. The variable domain in full, with the rest retrieved from reference TRBV7-9 and TRBJ1-1, is DTGVSQNPRHKITKRGQNVTFRCDPISEHNRLYWYRQTLGQGPEFLTYFQNEAQLEKSRLLSDRFSAERPKGSFSTLEIQRTEQGDSAMYLCASSFGGNTEAFFGQGTRLTVV.

The chain is built from TRBV27 and TRBJ2-6; D is unclear. This CDR3 region has 18 residues. Trimming took off 2 bases at V and 0 bases at J, with 14 bases between the two ends. The germline gives CDR1 MNHEY, CDR2 SMNVEV (reference sequence). Written as DNA, the CDR3 is TGTGCCAGCAGTTTAAATGCAGGATCTTCCTCTGGGGCCAACGTCCTGACTTTC. This codes for CASSLNAGSSSGANVLTF.

This chain joins TRBV27 and TRBJ2-1; 10 nucleotides agree with TRBD1. Trimming took 3 bases from V and 5 from J; bases not matched to a gene: 7. Germline-derived CDR1 and CDR2 are MNHEY and SMNVEV (reference sequence). This CDR3 region has 16 residues. The CDR3 coding sequence is TGTGCCAGCAGTTTCCCCGGGACAGGGGTCCACAATGAGCAGTTCTTC. This translates into CASSFPGTGVHNEQFF.

The rearrangement links TRBV28 to TRBJ2-7; D is possibly TRBD2 (6 bases). Germline lookup yields CDR1 MDHEN and CDR2 SYDVKM. This CDR3 spans 13 amino acids. Trimming pared 6 bases from V and 6 bases from J, leaving 15 bases between. The CDR3 DNA sequence: TGTGCCAGCAGCCTTAGCGGAGCGCGCGAGCAGTACTTC. This translates into CASSLSGAREQYF.

The J gene is TRBJ2-1, the V gene TRBV5-1; 14 positions match TRBD2. V dropped 4 bases and J dropped 1; count of bases not matched to a gene: 7. Germline V gene lookup returns CDR1 SGHRS and CDR2 YFSETQ. The CDR3 sequence is 18 residues long. The CDR3 DNA is TGCGCCAGCAGCCTAGGACTAGCGGGAGGACTATCCTACAATGAGCAGTTCTTC. This gives the protein CASSLGLAGGLSYNEQFF.

The chain employs TRBV5-8 and TRBJ2-7; 7 positions agree with TRBD1. V shed 0 bases, J shed 4 bases, and the junction held 7 bases outside the gene matches. This CDR3 has 15 amino acids. CDR1 is SGHTS, CDR2 YDEGEE, per germline. CDR3 coding DNA: TGTGCCAGCAGCTTGGGGGACAGATTTCAATACGAGCAGTACTTC. Protein product: CASSLGDRFQYEQYF.

V is TRBV6-5 and J is TRBJ1-1; D might be TRBD1 (6 bases). V lost 6 bases, J lost 1 base, and 15 bases lay in between. Germline CDR1 reads MNHEY; CDR2 reads SVGAGI. CDR3 size: 15 residues. The CDR3 DNA reads as TGTGCCAGCAGAATCCACAGGGCCGAGAACACTGAAGCTTTCTTT. As protein: CASRIHRAENTEAFF.

This chain connects TRBV5-1 to TRBJ2-7; 8 bases map to TRBD1. Losses at the gene ends were 4 bases for V and 3 bases for J; bases not matched to a gene: 0. The CDR3 sequence is 12 residues long. Germline CDR1 SGHRS, CDR2 YFSETQ. CDR3 loop: CASSGTGYEQYF. The DNA of the CDR3 is TGCGCCAGCAGCGGGACAGGCTACGAGCAGTACTTC.

The chain has TRBV7-9 and TRBJ1-2, with D perhaps matching TRBD1 (5 bases). Germline-derived CDR1 and CDR2 are SEHNR and FQNEAQ (reference sequence). The CDR3 has 14 amino acids. V lost 5 bases and J lost 4, with 14 bases in between. The CDR3 spells CASSMSGGVYGYTF. Written as DNA, the CDR3 is TGTGCCAGCAGCATGAGCGGGGGGGTCTATGGCTACACCTTC.

This chain connects TRBV6-5 to TRBJ1-6; TRBD1 matches at 8 bases. This CDR3 contains 14 residues. The germline V gene has CDR1 MNHEY and CDR2 SVGAGI. The J segment lost 6 bases and the V segment lost 6 bases, leaving 4 bases of the junction unmatched. The DNA of the CDR3 is TGTGCCAGCAGAGCCGACAGGGGTAATTCACCCCTCCACTTT. Its translation: CASRADRGNSPLHF.

In its sample, this clone was seen a few times. The chain recombines TRBV19 with TRBJ1-5; 10 bases fit TRBD1. This CDR3 has 17 amino acids. V shed 8 bases, J shed 0 bases, and the junction held 10 bases outside the gene matches. Germline-derived CDR1 and CDR2 are LNHDA and SQIVND (reference sequence). The CDR3 sequence is CASYGDRGTFSNQPQHF. The CDR3, as DNA: TGTGCCAGTTATGGGGACAGGGGAACCTTTAGCAATCAGCCCCAGCATTTT.

This chain connects TRBV19 to TRBJ2-7, with 8 bases lining up with TRBD2. CDR3 size: 16 residues. V lost 5 bases and J lost 3; bases outside the gene matches: 12. The germline CDR1 and CDR2 sequences are LNHDA and SQIVND (reference sequence). The CDR3 here is CASSVISGASYYEQYF. As DNA, the CDR3 is TGTGCCAGTAGTGTGATTAGCGGGGCCTCTTACTACGAGCAGTACTTC.

This clone was observed a handful of times. The CDR3 DNA sequence: TGCGCCAGCAGCCAAGAAGTAGTGAGGTACGAGCAGTACTTC. The encoded protein is CASSQEVVRYEQYF. The chain has TRBV4-1 and TRBJ2-7; D not certain. The CDR3 loop spans 14 amino acids. From germline, CDR1 is MGHRA and CDR2 YSYEKL. V lost 0 bases, J lost 4 bases, and 10 bases lay in between.

This chain links TRBV5-1 with TRBJ2-3; D possibly corresponds to TRBD1 (6 bases). The length of the CDR3 is 15 residues. V was shortened by 4 bases and J by 3 bases, with 15 bases between the two germline ends. CDR1 is SGHRS, CDR2 YFSETQ, per germline. The CDR3 is CASSKQGSETDTQYF. CDR3 nucleotides: TGCGCCAGCAGCAAACAGGGAAGTGAGACAGATACGCAGTATTTT. The full variable domain, with the rest looked up from reference TRBV5-1 and TRBJ2-3, is KAGVTQTPRYLIKTRGQQVTLSCSPISGHRSVSWYQQTPGQGLQFLFEYFSETQRNKGNFPGRFSGRQFSNSRSEMNVSTLELGDSALYLCASSKQGSETDTQYFGPGTRLTVL.

CDR3 in DNA: TGTGCCAGCTCACCCCCAGACAGGGCGACCTTAAACATTCAGTACTTC. This translates into CASSPPDRATLNIQYF. This chain joins TRBV18 and TRBJ2-4; 7 bases map to TRBD1. V was clipped by 3 bases and J by 6 bases; unmatched bases: 11. The CDR3 runs to 16 residues. Germline V CDR1 and CDR2: KGHSH, LQKENI.

V and J are TRBV6-6 and TRBJ2-2; D unresolved. The V gene lost 2 bases and the J gene lost 6 bases, with 7 bases spanning the gap. The CDR3 covers 13 residues. In germline, CDR1 is MNHNY, CDR2 SVGAGI (reference sequence). CDR3 DNA sequence: TGTGCCAGCAGTTACGGTGGCTCCGGGGAGCTGTTTTTT. This gives the protein CASSYGGSGELFF.

This clone has a single count. The chain carries TRBV4-1 and TRBJ2-5, with D possibly being TRBD1 (6 bases). Trimming removed 0 bases at V and 2 bases at J, with 10 bases between. CDR3 size: 15 residues. Germline loops: CDR1 MGHRA, CDR2 YSYEKL. The DNA of the CDR3 is TGCGCCAGCAGCCAAGATGCGAGGGGGCAAGAGACCCAGTACTTC. Protein sequence: CASSQDARGQETQYF.

This clone was observed once. V usage is TRBV5-1 and J usage is TRBJ2-2, with 8 bases fitting TRBD2. Germline V CDR1 and CDR2: SGHRS, YFSETQ. After removal of 9 bases from V and 6 bases from J, the junction contained 16 bases not matched to a gene. The CDR3 spans 16 residues. The DNA of the CDR3 is TGCGCCACCGCTCCCCGCGGGGGGTCGAGTGCCGGGGAGCTGTTTTTT. The encoded protein is CATAPRGGSSAGELFF.

This clone was found once. V and J are TRBV28 and TRBJ2-4; D perhaps matches TRBD2 (5 bases). CDR3 length: 12 residues. CDR1 is MDHEN, CDR2 SYDVKM, per germline. The V end was cut by 6 bases, the J end by 8 bases, with 11 bases between. The CDR3 reads CASRPGSDIQYF. In nucleotides, the CDR3 is TGTGCCAGCAGGCCGGGGAGTGACATTCAGTACTTC.